The 31 T cell receptor beta chains in this list originate from one sample, sequenced in a study of blood T cells in healthy people across ages. PCR was performed a second time for roughly 7 to 11 cycles using a sample-barcoded 5' primer and a J-beta primer mix. MiXCR was run by TCRdb on the 5' RACE reads, yielding one entry per CDR3 protein. Of 700,000 to 900,000 distinct CDR3 sequences listed, less than 70% are singletons. Sequencing was carried out using blood. These receptor sequences come from a man older than 75 in good health.

The chain employs TRBV20-1 and TRBJ2-1; TRBD2 aligns across 8 bases. Germline CDR1 reads DFQATT; CDR2 reads SNEGSKA (reference sequence). Trimming at V came to 0 bases and at J to 3 bases, leaving 16 bases not matched to a gene. There are 19 residues in the CDR3. As DNA, the CDR3 is TGCAGTGCTAGAGATCTAGGTCTAGCGGGTGGTGCGTTCTACAATGAGCAGTTCTTC. Residues: CSARDLGLAGGAFYNEQFF.

This clonotype was detected a few times. The CDR3: CASSPGLAGPNEQFF. The CDR3 region has the DNA TGCGCCAGCAGCCCGGGACTAGCGGGCCCCAATGAGCAGTTCTTC. The chain joins TRBV4-1 to TRBJ2-1, with TRBD2 matching over 12 bases. CDR1 MGHRA and CDR2 YSYEKL come from the germline V gene. V gave up 4 bases and J gave up 6 bases; unmatched junction bases: 4. The CDR3 contains 15 residues.

The chain has TRBV4-1 and TRBJ2-7; possibly TRBD2 for D (5 bases). The CDR3 covers 18 residues. Germline V gives CDR1 MGHRA, CDR2 YSYEKL. The V end was cut by 0 bases, the J end by 0 bases, with 18 bases between. The CDR3 nucleotides are TGCGCCAGCAGCCAAGAGGCCAGGAGGTCTAGCCTCTCCTACGAGCAGTACTTC. This translates into CASSQEARRSSLSYEQYF.

With respect to this clonotype: At one of its ends the junction is not consistent with the germline gene, which may arise from a read error. The chain is built from TRBV27 and TRBJ2-4; 7 positions match TRBD2. Germline CDR1 is MNHEY and CDR2 is SMNVEV (reference sequence). The CDR3 extends over 12 amino acids. CDR3 region: CANSLYGREQYF. DNA of the CDR3: TGTGCCAACAGTTTATATGGGAGGGAGCAGTACTTC.

V is TRBV7-3 and J is TRBJ2-3; 8 bases align to TRBD2. Per germline, CDR1 SGHTA and CDR2 FQGTGA. With V trimmed by 5 bases and J by 0 bases, 7 bases remained unmatched. The CDR3 contains 16 residues. The CDR3 sequence is CASSPRERGSTDTQYF. In nucleotides, the CDR3 is TGTGCCAGCAGCCCCCGTGAGCGGGGGAGCACAGATACGCAGTATTTT.

The genes are TRBV2 and TRBJ2-7; D remains unclear. The CDR3 spans 14 residues. Trimming left V 6 bases short and J 9 bases short, with 21 bases between. Germline V lookup: CDR1 SNHLY, CDR2 FYNNEI. This chain's CDR3 is CASSPDLSSVGQYF. CDR3 nucleotide sequence: TGTGCCAGCAGCCCTGACCTTTCCTCGGTTGGGCAGTACTTC. Combining the CDR3 with reference TRBV2 and TRBJ2-7 gives the whole variable domain EPEVTQTPSHQVTQMGQEVILRCVPISNHLYFYWYRQILGQKVEFLVSFYNNEISEKSEIFDDQFSVERPDGSNFTLKIRSTKLEDSAMYFCASSPDLSSVGQYFGPGTRLTVT.

This clonotype was seen repeatedly, ten times or more. V usage is TRBV29-1 and J usage is TRBJ2-7; D is perhaps TRBD1 or TRBD2 (7 bases each). Germline V gene data show CDR1 as SQVTM and CDR2 as ANQGSEA. CDR3 size: 12 residues. Trimming took 4 bases from V and 7 from J, leaving 14 bases between them. CDR3 DNA sequence: TGCAGCGTTGCCCGACAGGGAGGGGAGCAGTACTTC. Protein sequence: CSVARQGGEQYF.

The chain links TRBV9 to TRBJ2-5; 10 bases are a match to TRBD2. This CDR3 comprises 16 residues. V was pared by 0 bases and J by 1 base, with 3 bases of the junction left unmatched. Germline assignment: CDR1 SGDLS and CDR2 YYNGEE. CDR3 sequence: CASSVGPSGGQETQYF. CDR3 sequence (DNA): TGTGCCAGCAGCGTAGGGCCTAGCGGGGGCCAAGAGACCCAGTACTTC.

This clonotype was found once. This chain joins TRBV20-1 and TRBJ2-3; D might be TRBD2 (5 bases). The germline V gene has CDR1 DFQATT and CDR2 SNEGSKA (reference sequence). The CDR3 loop spans 15 amino acids. The V and J ends lost 5 bases and 0 bases respectively, with 15 bases between them. The CDR3 DNA follows: TGCAGTGCTCCTCCCGGGGTAGGAAGCACAGATACGCAGTATTTT. Encoded protein: CSAPPGVGSTDTQYF.

V and J are TRBV25-1 and TRBJ1-5; no definite D call. V lost 2 bases and J 5 bases, leaving 10 bases between the germline ends. CDR1 and CDR2 from the germline V gene are MGHDK and SYGVNS. This CDR3 has 14 residues. The CDR3 region is CASSELGSDQPQHF. Here the CDR3 DNA reads TGTGCCAGCAGTGAACTAGGGTCAGATCAGCCCCAGCATTTT.

This chain connects TRBV7-9 to TRBJ2-5, with TRBD2 identical over 7 bases. CDR1 is SEHNR and CDR2 is FQNEAQ in the germline V gene (reference sequence). The CDR3 consists of 16 residues. V was clipped by 2 bases and J by 11 bases; unmatched bases: 17. The CDR3 sequence is CASSLSGTRSYSEQYF. In DNA, the CDR3 is TGTGCCAGCAGCTTAAGCGGGACCCGGTCCTACAGTGAGCAGTACTTC.

The chain couples TRBV7-2 to TRBJ2-1, with 7 bases lining up with TRBD2. Trimming removed 3 bases from V and 2 bases from J; junction bases left unmatched: 4. The CDR3 is made up of 15 amino acids. CDR1 and CDR2 (germline): SGHTA, FQGNSA. The CDR3 DNA follows: TGTGCCAGCAGCTTCGCGGGAGTTCCCTACAATGAGCAGTTCTTC. Encoded protein: CASSFAGVPYNEQFF.

This chain links TRBV24-1 with TRBJ2-4; TRBD2 is a possible D gene (6 bases). The J call is doubtful: the DNA matches TRBJ2-7 better. This CDR3 is built from 17 residues. From germline, CDR1 is KGHDR and CDR2 SFDVKD. CDR3 DNA: TGTGCCACCAGTGATTTCAGCGGTTGCGGGGAGAACTACGAGCAGTACTTC. Protein sequence: CATSDFSGCGENYEQYF.

The rearrangement uses TRBV5-1 and TRBJ1-2, with 7 bases matching TRBD1. CDR3 length equals 16 residues. The V gene's germline CDR1 is SGHRS and CDR2 YFSETQ. J gave up 4 bases and V 5 bases, and 14 bases lay outside the gene matches. DNA of the CDR3: TGCGCCAGCAGTGCGACGAGGGGGCATTTCTCCTATGGCTACACCTTC. Protein: CASSATRGHFSYGYTF.

The CDR3 loop reads CAISDPDRQKTQYF. The CDR3 DNA follows: TGTGCCATCAGTGACCCGGACAGGCAAAAGACCCAGTACTTC. The chain links TRBV10-3 to TRBJ2-5; TRBD1 aligns across 7 bases. Germline-derived CDR1 and CDR2 are ENHRY and SYGVKD. The CDR3 is 14 residues long. V trimming: 3 bases; J trimming: 6 bases; junction bases outside the gene matches: 7.

This clonotype is a singleton in its sample. The V call is TRBV5-1, the J call TRBJ2-2; D gene ambiguous. V gave up 0 bases and J gave up 1 base, with 7 bases separating them. CDR3 length: 15 residues. Germline V gene sequence: CDR1 SGHRS, CDR2 YFSETQ. CDR3 coding DNA: TGCGCCAGCAGCTTGGGGGTTCGGAACACCGGGGAGCTGTTTTTT. Its translation: CASSLGVRNTGELFF.

This clonotype was detected a few times. The junction departs from germline at one end; a sequencing error may be responsible. V usage is TRBV6-6 and J usage is TRBJ2-7, with D unclear. Germline V lookup: CDR1 MNHNY, CDR2 SVGAGI (reference sequence). This CDR3 is built from 13 residues. As DNA, the CDR3 is TGTGCCAGCAGTCCCTCCAGTCGCTACGGGCAGTACTTC. This encodes CASSPSSRYGQYF.

The chain uses TRBV5-1 and TRBJ2-5; the match to TRBD1 covers 8 bases. The CDR3 has 14 residues. Germline V gene data show CDR1 as SGHRS and CDR2 as YFSETQ. V gave up 4 bases and J gave up 5 bases; unmatched junction bases: 7. The CDR3, as DNA: TGCGCCAGCAGCGCCGGGACAGGCTGGGAGACCCAGTACTTC. Protein product: CASSAGTGWETQYF.

This chain links TRBV28 with TRBJ2-3; no definite D call. The length of the CDR3 is 16 residues. Per the germline V gene, CDR1 is MDHEN and CDR2 is SYDVKM. V dropped 4 bases and J dropped 1 base, with 15 bases sitting between them. CDR3 bases: TGTGCCAGCAGTTCCCCCCCCGGTGGGGGCACAGATACGCAGTATTTT. Translation gives CASSSPPGGGTDTQYF.

This clonotype was recorded a few times. This chain links TRBV12-5 with TRBJ2-6; D not resolved. The CDR3 sequence is 15 residues long. V lost 7 bases to trimming and J lost 0 bases, with 10 bases between them. The germline gives CDR1 LGHNT, CDR2 FRNRAP. The CDR3 coding sequence is TGTGCTAGTGTATTAGGGTCCTCTGGGGCCAACGTCCTGACTTTC. This gives the protein CASVLGSSGANVLTF.

The chain carries TRBV10-3 and TRBJ2-1; D is perhaps TRBD2 (6 bases). The CDR3 loop spans 15 amino acids. With 2 bases removed from V and 4 bases from J, the gap between germline ends came to 12 bases. The germline CDR1 and CDR2 sequences are ENHRY and SYGVKD. CDR3 sequence reads: CAISEPAGRYNEQFF. DNA of the CDR3: TGTGCCATCAGTGAGCCAGCGGGCAGATACAATGAGCAGTTCTTC.

The rearrangement uses TRBV7-3 and TRBJ2-1; 10 bases fit TRBD2. V gave up 5 bases and J gave up 9 bases; unmatched junction bases: 10. The length of the CDR3 is 15 residues. Germline CDR1 and CDR2: SGHTA and FQGTGA. CDR3 region: CASSSEEREGGEQFF. CDR3 nucleotide sequence: TGTGCCAGCAGCAGTGAGGAGCGGGAGGGGGGTGAGCAGTTCTTC.

As for this clonotype: Its ends do not fully match the called genes, so a read error is possible. The chain couples TRBV6-6 to TRBJ2-7, with a tentative D call TRBD2 (6 bases). Germline V gene lookup returns CDR1 MNHNY and CDR2 SVGAGI (reference sequence). This CDR3 is built from 13 residues. This CDR3 is CACSYGGGYEQYF. The CDR3, as DNA: TGTGCCTGCAGTTACGGGGGAGGCTACGAGCAGTACTTC.

The chain is built from TRBV6-5 and TRBJ1-1; D gene uncertain. Looked up from germline, CDR1 is MNHEY and CDR2 is SVGAGI. This CDR3 contains 17 residues. V lost 1 base and J lost 4, with 19 bases in between. DNA for the CDR3: TGTGCCAGCAGTTACTTAGCTAAAGATCGGCGGGGCACTGAAGCTTTCTTT. It codes for CASSYLAKDRRGTEAFF.

The rearrangement uses TRBV2 and TRBJ2-4, with D tentatively TRBD2 (6 bases). This CDR3 spans 14 amino acids. The germline V gene has CDR1 SNHLY and CDR2 FYNNEI. Trimming removed 8 bases at V and 5 bases at J, with 16 bases between. The DNA for the CDR3 is TGTGCCAGCTCAATCTCTAGCGTCCAAAACATTCAGTACTTC. This gives the protein CASSISSVQNIQYF.

The sample holds many counts of this clonotype. One end of the junction fails to match germline, which may point to a read error. V usage is TRBV12-3 or TRBV12-4 and J usage is TRBJ1-4; no firm D call. The CDR3 consists of 12 residues. CDR3 residues: CASSLGGEKLFF. The CDR3 DNA follows: TGTGCCAGCAGCTTAGGAGGTGAAAAACTGTTTTTT.

As for this clonotype: Its ends do not fully match the called genes, so a read error is possible. The chain recombines TRBV12-3 or TRBV12-4 with TRBJ2-1; D not resolved. The CDR3 spans 15 residues. Here the CDR3 DNA reads TGTGCCAGCGGTTTGGTGCAGTCTGGTGCCAATGAGCAGTTCTTC. Amino acid sequence: CASGLVQSGANEQFF.

This clonotype was detected a few times. V gene TRBV7-2 combines with J gene TRBJ2-1; maybe TRBD2 (6 bases). Germline V lookup: CDR1 SGHTA, CDR2 FQGNSA. This CDR3 is built from 13 residues. Trimming took off 3 bases at V and 9 bases at J, with 12 bases between the two ends. In nucleotides, the CDR3 is TGTGCCAGCAGCTTCCGGGGAGGCAGTGAGCAGTTCTTC. Protein sequence: CASSFRGGSEQFF.

The chain uses TRBV20-1 and TRBJ2-1, with D maybe TRBD2 (6 bases). Trimming left V 0 bases short and J 0 bases short, with 12 bases between. Germline CDR1 is DFQATT and CDR2 is SNEGSKA (reference sequence). CDR3 length equals 16 residues. The CDR3 here is CSARDAGLPSYNEQFF. The CDR3 bases are TGCAGTGCTAGAGATGCGGGACTCCCCTCCTACAATGAGCAGTTCTTC.

This clonotype was recorded a few times. The genes are TRBV10-3 and TRBJ2-5; TRBD2 aligns across 10 bases. The CDR3 covers 16 residues. The junction had 8 bases not matched to a gene; V was cut back by 2 bases and J by 5 bases. Germline lookup yields CDR1 ENHRY and CDR2 SYGVKD. The CDR3 region has the DNA TGTGCCATCAGTGAGGTTCTAGCGGGAGACGGGGAGACCCAGTACTTC. As protein: CAISEVLAGDGETQYF.

This clonotype was found once. The chain recombines TRBV9 with TRBJ2-1; TRBD2 matches at 7 bases. CDR3 length: 16 residues. Trimming took 0 bases from V and 5 from J; bases not matched to a gene: 8. The germline CDR1 and CDR2 sequences are SGDLS and YYNGEE. CDR3 in amino acids: CASSVVPYRGDNEQFF. CDR3 sequence (DNA): TGTGCCAGCAGCGTAGTCCCTTATCGGGGGGACAATGAGCAGTTCTTC.